Listed below are T cell receptor beta chains from one sample, sequenced in a study of identical twins. MiXCR, run by TCRdb on the 5' RACE reads, gives a single entry per CDR3 protein. The sample lists 400,000 to 550,000 distinct CDR3 sequences, approximately 24% occurring once. The sample was also reused in another study, on T cells expressing NK-cell markers.

The sample taken for sequencing was CD4+ T cells sorted from blood. The source is a young woman in good health. CDR3s include the opening cysteine and the closing phenylalanine or tryptophan. The order of the fields is V gene, clone size, D gene, J gene, CDR3 DNA, CDR3 protein. A D gene is named only where the DNA matches it firmly. Expanded clones are given a class, and other clones once, few, many or no size at all.

TRBV12-3/TRBV12-4	-	-	TRBJ2-1	TGTGCCAGCAAAACCCCCCTAGCAATTTCCTACAATGAGCAGTTCTTC	CASKTPLAISYNEQFF
TRBV20-1	many	-	TRBJ1-6	TGCAGTGCTAGAGAGGACGGTAACAATAATTCACCCCTCCACTTT	CSAREDGNNNSPLHF
TRBV27	-	-	TRBJ2-3	TGTGCCAGCAGTCGCCAGGCGGCTGTCAGCACAGATACGCAGTATTTT	CASSRQAAVSTDTQYF
TRBV12-3/TRBV12-4	many	TRBD2	TRBJ2-1	TGTGCCAGCAGGACTGTTGGGGGGGGAAGATACAATGAGCAGTTCTTC	CASRTVGGGRYNEQFF
TRBV20-1	few	TRBD2	TRBJ2-1	TGCAGTGCTAGAACAGGGCCCAGGGTTGGCGGGAGGGCCGATGAGCAGTTCTTC	CSARTGPRVGGRADEQFF
TRBV18	few	-	TRBJ2-5	TGTGCCAGCTCTCAGAACAGGGACGGCGCGGAGACCCAGTACTTC	CASSQNRDGAETQYF
TRBV6-2/TRBV6-3	-	-	TRBJ2-2	TGTGCCAGCAGTTACGGACCACCGAACACCGGGGAGCTGTTTTTT	CASSYGPPNTGELFF
TRBV3-1	-	-	TRBJ2-7	TGTGCCAGCAGCCACCTCGGAGACTCCTACGAGCAGTACTTC	CASSHLGDSYEQYF
TRBV29-1	-	-	TRBJ2-7	TGCAGCGTTGGCACCTATGGGTACGAGCAGTACTTC	CSVGTYGYEQYF
TRBV6-5	-	TRBD1	TRBJ2-6	TGTGCCAGCAGTTACGGGACAGGGGGCGCTGGGGCCAACGTCCTGACTTTC	CASSYGTGGAGANVLTF
TRBV6-1	few	-	TRBJ2-7	TGTGCCAGCAGTGGGGTGGCGGTCTCCTACGAGCAGTACTTC	CASSGVAVSYEQYF
TRBV10-3	-	-	TRBJ1-5	TGTGCCATCAGGTCCGCTGATTATAGCAATCAGCCCCAGCATTTT	CAIRSADYSNQPQHF
TRBV7-3	few	-	TRBJ2-1	TGTGCCAGCAGCTTAACGCGGGATACCTCCTACAATGAGCAGTTCTTC	CASSLTRDTSYNEQFF
TRBV20-1	-	-	TRBJ1-4	TGCAGTGCCCGACCGGAGGGTCTAGGGGAAAAACTGTTTTTT	CSARPEGLGEKLFF
TRBV9	few	TRBD2	TRBJ2-3	TGTGCCAGCAGCCCAGCGGGAGGGAGAACAGATACGCAGTATTTT	CASSPAGGRTDTQYF
TRBV6-2/TRBV6-3	few	TRBD2	TRBJ2-3	TGTGCCAGCAGTTCTCTAGCGGGGAGTCCAACGCAGTATTTT	CASSSLAGSPTQYF